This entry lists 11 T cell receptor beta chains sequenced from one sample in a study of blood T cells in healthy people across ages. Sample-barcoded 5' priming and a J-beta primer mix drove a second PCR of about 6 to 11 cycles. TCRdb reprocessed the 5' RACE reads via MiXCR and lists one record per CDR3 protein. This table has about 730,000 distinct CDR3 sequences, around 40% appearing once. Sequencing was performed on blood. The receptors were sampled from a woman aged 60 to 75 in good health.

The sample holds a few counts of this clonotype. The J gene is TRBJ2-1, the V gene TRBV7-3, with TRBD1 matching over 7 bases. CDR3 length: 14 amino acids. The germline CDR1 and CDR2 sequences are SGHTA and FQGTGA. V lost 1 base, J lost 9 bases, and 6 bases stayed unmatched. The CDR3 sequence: CASSLKGPGGEQFF. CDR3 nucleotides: TGTGCCAGCAGCTTAAAGGGGCCAGGGGGTGAGCAGTTCTTC.

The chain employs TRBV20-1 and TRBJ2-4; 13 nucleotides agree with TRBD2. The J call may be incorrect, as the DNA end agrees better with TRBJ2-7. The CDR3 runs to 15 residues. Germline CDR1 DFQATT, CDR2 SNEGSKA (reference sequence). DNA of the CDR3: TGCAGTGCCTCAACCGGGACTAGCGGGATCTACGAGCAGTACTTC. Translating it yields CSASTGTSGIYEQYF.

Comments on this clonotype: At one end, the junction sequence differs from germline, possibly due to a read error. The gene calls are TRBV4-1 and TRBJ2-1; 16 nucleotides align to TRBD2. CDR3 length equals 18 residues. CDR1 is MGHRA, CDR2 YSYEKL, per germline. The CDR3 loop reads CAGSPSGLAGGINNEQFF. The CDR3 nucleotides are TGCGCCGGCAGCCCCTCGGGACTAGCGGGGGGGATAAACAATGAGCAGTTCTTC.

The CDR3 sequence is CASSSSGRVFSYNEQFF. CDR3 bases: TGTGCCAGCAGTTCCAGCGGGAGGGTCTTCTCCTACAATGAGCAGTTCTTC. This chain links TRBV12-3 or TRBV12-4 with TRBJ2-1; TRBD2 matches 10 bases. CDR3 size: 17 residues. With V trimmed by 4 bases and J by 0 bases, 6 bases remained unmatched.

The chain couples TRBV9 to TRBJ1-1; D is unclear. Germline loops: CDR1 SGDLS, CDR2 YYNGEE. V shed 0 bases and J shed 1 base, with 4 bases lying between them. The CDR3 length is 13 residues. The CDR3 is CASSVEWNTEAFF. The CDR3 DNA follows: TGTGCCAGCAGCGTAGAGTGGAACACTGAAGCTTTCTTT.

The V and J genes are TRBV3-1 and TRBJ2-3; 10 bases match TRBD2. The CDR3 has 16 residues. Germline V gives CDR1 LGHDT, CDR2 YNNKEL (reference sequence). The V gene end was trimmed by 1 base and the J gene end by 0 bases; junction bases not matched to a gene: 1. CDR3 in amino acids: CASSQGTSGSTDTQYF. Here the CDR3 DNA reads TGTGCCAGCAGCCAAGGGACTAGCGGAAGCACAGATACGCAGTATTTT.

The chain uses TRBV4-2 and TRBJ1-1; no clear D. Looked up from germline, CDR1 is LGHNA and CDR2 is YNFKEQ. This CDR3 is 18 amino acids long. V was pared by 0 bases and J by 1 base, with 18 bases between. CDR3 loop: CASSQDPPSRLTNTEAFF. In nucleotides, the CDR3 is TGTGCCAGCAGCCAAGATCCCCCCTCCCGGCTTACGAACACTGAAGCTTTCTTT.

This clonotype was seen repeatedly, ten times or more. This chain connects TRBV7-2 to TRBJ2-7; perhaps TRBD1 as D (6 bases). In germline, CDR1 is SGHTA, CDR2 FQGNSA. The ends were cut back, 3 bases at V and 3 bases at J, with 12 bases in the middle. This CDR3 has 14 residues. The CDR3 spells CASSLAMGHYEQYF. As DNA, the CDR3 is TGTGCCAGCAGCTTGGCGATGGGACACTACGAGCAGTACTTC. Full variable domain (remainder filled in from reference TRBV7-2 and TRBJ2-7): GAGVSQSPSNKVTEKGKDVELRCDPISGHTALYWYRQSLGQGLEFLIYFQGNSAPDKSGLPSDRFSAERTGGSVSTLTIQRTQQEDSAVYLCASSLAMGHYEQYFGPGTRLTVT.

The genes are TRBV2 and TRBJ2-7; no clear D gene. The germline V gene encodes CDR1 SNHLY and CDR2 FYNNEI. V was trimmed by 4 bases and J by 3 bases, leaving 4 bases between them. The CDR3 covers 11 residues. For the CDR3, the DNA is TGTGCCAGCAGTGTACACTACGAGCAGTACTTC. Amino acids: CASSVHYEQYF.

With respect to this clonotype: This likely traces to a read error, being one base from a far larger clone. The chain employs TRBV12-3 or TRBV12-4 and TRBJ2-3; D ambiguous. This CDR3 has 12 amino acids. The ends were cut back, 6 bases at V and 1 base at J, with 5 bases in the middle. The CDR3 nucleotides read TGTGCCAGCAGATTGGGCACAGATACGCAGTATTTT. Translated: CASRLGTDTQYF.

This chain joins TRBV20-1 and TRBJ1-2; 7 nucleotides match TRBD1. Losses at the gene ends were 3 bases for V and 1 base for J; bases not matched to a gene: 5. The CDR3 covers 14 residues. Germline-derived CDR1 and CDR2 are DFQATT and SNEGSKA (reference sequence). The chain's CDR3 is CSASAQGHNYGYTF. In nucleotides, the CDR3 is TGCAGTGCTAGCGCACAGGGGCATAACTATGGCTACACCTTC.